The rows below give T cell receptor beta chains drawn from one sample of a study of cytomegalovirus exposure and HLA in healthy donors. Only in-frame clones appear in the TCRdb table, and some are missing; sequencing was by immunoSEQ multiplex PCR. The sample lists a few hundred thousand clones; more than 80% were seen once. The specimen was PBMCs. Source of these receptors: a young woman in good health and CMV-seronegative. The CDR3 runs from the conserved cysteine through the conserved F or W. The order of the fields is J gene, D gene, V gene, clone size, CDR3 protein, CDR3 DNA. A D gene is named only where the DNA matches it firmly. Some rows have no size entry. The others give once, few or many, or a class for an expanded clone.

>TRBJ2-5|TRBD2|TRBV28|NA
CASSQGLAGEETQYF
TGTGCCAGCAGTCAGGGACTAGCGGGGGAAGAGACCCAGTACTTC
>TRBJ1-5|NA|TRBV10-2|NA
CATRTDYSNQPQHF
TGCGCCACCCGGACAGATTATAGCAATCAGCCCCAGCATTTT
>TRBJ2-1|TRBD2|TRBV9|once
CASSVDPSGRSNEQFF
TGTGCCAGCAGCGTAGATCCTAGCGGGAGGAGCAATGAGCAGTTCTTC
>TRBJ2-7|TRBD2|TRBV2|NA
CASSELAGVGYEQYF
TGTGCCAGCAGCGAACTAGCGGGAGTGGGCTACGAGCAGTACTTC
>TRBJ2-7|NA|TRBV4-2|NA
CASSQSRDSREQQYF
TGTGCCAGCAGCCAGAGCCGGGACAGTCGGGAGCAGCAGTACTTC
>TRBJ2-3|NA|TRBV10-1|NA
CASSEEYTDTQYF
TGCGCCAGCAGTGAGGAGTACACAGATACGCAGTATTTT
>TRBJ2-1|NA|TRBV6-5|NA
CASSSDKLNEQFF
TGTGCCAGCAGTTCCGACAAACTCAATGAGCAGTTCTTC
>TRBJ1-5|NA|TRBV19|NA
CASSLSSNQPQHF
TGTGCCAGTAGCCTCAGTAGCAATCAGCCCCAGCATTTT
>TRBJ2-7|TRBD1|TRBV28|few
CASTPGQGAKEQYF
TGTGCCAGCACCCCGGGACAGGGGGCGAAAGAGCAGTACTTC
>TRBJ2-1|NA|TRBV7-9|NA
CASSLRGNEQFF
TGTGCCAGCAGCTTACGGGGAAATGAGCAGTTCTTC
>TRBJ2-5|NA|TRBV6-1|NA
CASHRAEQETQYF
TGTGCCAGCCACAGGGCAGAACAAGAGACCCAGTACTTC
>TRBJ2-7|TRBD2|TRBV27|NA
CASSSGLAYEQYF
TGTGCCAGCAGTTCTGGACTAGCCTACGAGCAGTACTTC
>TRBJ1-1|NA|TRBV7-2|NA
CASSLRQHTEAFF
TGTGCCAGCAGCTTACGACAGCACACTGAAGCTTTCTTT
>TRBJ2-2|NA|TRBV25-1|NA
CASSDYGGTENTGELFF
TGTGCCAGCAGTGATTATGGGGGGACAGAGAACACCGGGGAGCTGTTTTTT
>TRBJ1-2|TRBD1|TRBV2|NA
CASRRGQGERGYGYTF
TGTGCCAGCAGGAGGGGACAGGGGGAGCGAGGCTATGGCTACACCTTC
>TRBJ2-7|TRBD2|TRBV30|NA
CAWFWTSGVEQYF
TGTGCCTGGTTTTGGACTAGCGGGGTGGAGCAGTACTTC
>TRBJ2-7|TRBD1|TRBV19|NA
CASSMDRGRSYEQYF
TGTGCCAGTAGTATGGACAGGGGAAGGTCCTACGAGCAGTACTTC
>TRBJ2-1|TRBD2|TRBV7-9|NA
CASSLGTSGRATYNEQFF
TGTGCCAGCAGCTTAGGGACTAGCGGGAGGGCCACCTACAATGAGCAGTTCTTC
>TRBJ2-2|TRBD1|TRBV6-5|NA
CASSRQGADTGELFF
TGTGCCAGCAGTCGACAGGGTGCGGACACCGGGGAGCTGTTTTTT
>TRBJ1-3|TRBD1|TRBV11-2|NA
CASSPGTGRNTIYF
TGTGCCAGCAGCCCAGGGACAGGGAGAAACACCATATATTTT